This is a list of T cell receptor beta chains from one sample in a study of blood T cell repertoires in COVID-19. Clones were sequenced by immunoSEQ multiplex PCR, and TCRdb holds only the in-frame ones, with some missing. The table lists some 120,000 clones, more than 60% of them singletons. The sequencing sample was made of peripheral blood. The receptors were sampled from a woman in her 70s with acute or convalescent COVID-19. The CDR3 runs from the conserved cysteine through the conserved F or W.

V gene: TRBV7-8; J gene: TRBJ2-2; CDR3 protein: CASSLVGGNTGELFF
V gene: TRBV19; J gene: TRBJ2-1; CDR3 protein: CASSIESVSYNEQFF
V gene: TRBV9; J gene: TRBJ1-2; CDR3 protein: CASSPRTGHYGYTF
V gene: TRBV6-1; J gene: TRBJ2-7; CDR3 protein: CASSTPGGSYEQYF
V gene: TRBV19; J gene: TRBJ2-1; CDR3 protein: CASSMRGPSYNEQFF
V gene: TRBV6-5; J gene: TRBJ2-3; CDR3 protein: CASSIQAGAADTQYF
V gene: TRBV27; J gene: TRBJ1-2; CDR3 protein: CASSFGTGLTYGYTF
V gene: TRBV13; J gene: TRBJ1-2; CDR3 protein: CASSRDQGAYGYTF
V gene: TRBV18; J gene: TRBJ1-1; CDR3 protein: CASSLDRAPEAFF
V gene: TRBV7-8; J gene: TRBJ2-5; CDR3 protein: CASSGYPELAAQETQYF
V gene: TRBV2; J gene: TRBJ2-1; CDR3 protein: CASSEAKGTGINEQFF
V gene: TRBV10-1; J gene: TRBJ1-2; CDR3 protein: CASSADSRYGYTF
V gene: TRBV6-1; J gene: TRBJ1-5; CDR3 protein: CASSEGGRYSNQPQHF
V gene: TRBV9; J gene: TRBJ1-1; CDR3 protein: CASSKGDMNTEAFF
V gene: TRBV7-2; J gene: TRBJ2-2; CDR3 protein: CAINRGYGAGELFF